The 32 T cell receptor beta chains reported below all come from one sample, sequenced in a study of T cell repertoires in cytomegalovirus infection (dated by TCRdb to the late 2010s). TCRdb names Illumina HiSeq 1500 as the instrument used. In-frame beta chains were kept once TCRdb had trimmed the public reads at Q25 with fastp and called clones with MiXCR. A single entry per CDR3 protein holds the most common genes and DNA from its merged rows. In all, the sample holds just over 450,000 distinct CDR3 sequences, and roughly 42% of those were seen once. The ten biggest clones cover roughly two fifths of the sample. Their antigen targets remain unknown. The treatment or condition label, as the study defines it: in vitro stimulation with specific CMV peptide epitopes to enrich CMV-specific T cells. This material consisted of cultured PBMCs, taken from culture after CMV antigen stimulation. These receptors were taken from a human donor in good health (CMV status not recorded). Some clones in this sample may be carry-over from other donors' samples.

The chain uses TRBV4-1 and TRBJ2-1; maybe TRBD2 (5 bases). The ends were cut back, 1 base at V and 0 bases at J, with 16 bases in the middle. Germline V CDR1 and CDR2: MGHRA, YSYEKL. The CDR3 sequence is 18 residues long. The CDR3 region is CASSQVGPGISSYNEQFF. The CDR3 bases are TGCGCCAGCAGCCAAGTCGGACCCGGGATCAGCTCCTACAATGAGCAGTTCTTC.

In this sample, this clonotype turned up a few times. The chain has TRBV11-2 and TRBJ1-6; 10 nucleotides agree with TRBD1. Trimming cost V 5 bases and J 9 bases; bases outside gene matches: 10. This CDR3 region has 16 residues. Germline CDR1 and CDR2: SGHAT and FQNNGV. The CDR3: CASSGLRGQGFSPLHF. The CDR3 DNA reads TGTGCCAGCAGCGGATTGAGGGGACAGGGGTTTTCACCCCTCCACTTT.

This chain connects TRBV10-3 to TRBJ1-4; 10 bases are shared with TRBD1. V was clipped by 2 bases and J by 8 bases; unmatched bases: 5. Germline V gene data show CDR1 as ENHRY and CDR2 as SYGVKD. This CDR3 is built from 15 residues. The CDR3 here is CAISEGDRGHEKLFF. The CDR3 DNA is TGTGCCATCAGTGAGGGGGACAGGGGACACGAAAAACTGTTTTTT.

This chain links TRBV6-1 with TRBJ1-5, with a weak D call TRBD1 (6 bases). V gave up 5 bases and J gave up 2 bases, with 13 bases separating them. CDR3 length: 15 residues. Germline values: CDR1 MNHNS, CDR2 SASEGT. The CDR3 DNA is TGTGCCAGCAGTCGACAGGCGTTTGGCAATCAGCCCCAGCATTTT. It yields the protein CASSRQAFGNQPQHF.

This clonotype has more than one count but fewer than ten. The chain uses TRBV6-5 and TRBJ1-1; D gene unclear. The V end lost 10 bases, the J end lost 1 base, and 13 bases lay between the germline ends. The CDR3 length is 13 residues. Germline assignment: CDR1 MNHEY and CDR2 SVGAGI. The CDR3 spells CATTTPGNTEAFF. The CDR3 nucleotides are TGTGCCACTACTACTCCAGGGAACACTGAAGCTTTCTTT.

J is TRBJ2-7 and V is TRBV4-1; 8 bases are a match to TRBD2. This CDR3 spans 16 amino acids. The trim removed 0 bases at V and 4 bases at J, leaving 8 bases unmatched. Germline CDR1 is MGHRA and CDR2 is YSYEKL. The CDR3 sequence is CASSQEKREGGYEQYF. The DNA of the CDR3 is TGCGCCAGCAGCCAAGAAAAACGGGAGGGCGGTTACGAGCAGTACTTC.

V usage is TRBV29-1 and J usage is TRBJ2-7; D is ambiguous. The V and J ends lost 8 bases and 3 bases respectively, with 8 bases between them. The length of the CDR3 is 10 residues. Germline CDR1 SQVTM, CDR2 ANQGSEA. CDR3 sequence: CSTGNYEQYF. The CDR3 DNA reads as TGCAGCACCGGAAACTACGAGCAGTACTTC.

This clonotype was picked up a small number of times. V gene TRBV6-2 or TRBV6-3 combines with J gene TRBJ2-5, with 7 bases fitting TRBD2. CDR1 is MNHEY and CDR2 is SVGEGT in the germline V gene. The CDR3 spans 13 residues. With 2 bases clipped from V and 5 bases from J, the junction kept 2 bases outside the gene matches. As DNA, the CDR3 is TGTGCCAGCAGTTACGGCGGGAGTGAGACCCAGTACTTC. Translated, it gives CASSYGGSETQYF.

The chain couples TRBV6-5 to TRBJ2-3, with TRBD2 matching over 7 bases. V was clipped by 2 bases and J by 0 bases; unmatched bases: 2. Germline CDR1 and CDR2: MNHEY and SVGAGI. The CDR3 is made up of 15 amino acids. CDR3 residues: CASSYSGTSTDTQYF. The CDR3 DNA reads TGTGCCAGCAGTTACAGCGGGACCAGCACAGATACGCAGTATTTT.

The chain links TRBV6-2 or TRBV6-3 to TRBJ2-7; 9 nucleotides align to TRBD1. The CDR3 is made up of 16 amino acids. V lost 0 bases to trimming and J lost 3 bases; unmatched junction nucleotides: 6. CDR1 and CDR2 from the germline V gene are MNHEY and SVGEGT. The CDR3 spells CASSYSGTGILYEQYF. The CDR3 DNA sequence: TGTGCCAGCAGTTACTCTGGGACAGGGATACTCTACGAGCAGTACTTC.

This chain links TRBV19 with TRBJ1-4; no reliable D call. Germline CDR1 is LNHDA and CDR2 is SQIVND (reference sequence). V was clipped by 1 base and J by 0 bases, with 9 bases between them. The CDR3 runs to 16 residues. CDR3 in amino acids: CASSIGPGATNEKLFF. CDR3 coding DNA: TGTGCCAGTAGTATAGGACCGGGTGCAACTAATGAAAAACTGTTTTTT.

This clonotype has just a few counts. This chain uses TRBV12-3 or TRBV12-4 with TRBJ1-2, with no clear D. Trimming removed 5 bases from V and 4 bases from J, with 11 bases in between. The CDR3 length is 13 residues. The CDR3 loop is CASSIQPSYGYTF. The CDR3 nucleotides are TGTGCCAGCAGTATTCAGCCCTCCTATGGCTACACCTTC.

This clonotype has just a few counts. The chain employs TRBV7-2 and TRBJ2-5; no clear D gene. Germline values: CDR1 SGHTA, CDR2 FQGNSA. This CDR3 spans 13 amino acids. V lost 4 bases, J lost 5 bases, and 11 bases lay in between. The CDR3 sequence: CASSSRPPETQYF. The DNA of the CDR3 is TGTGCCAGCAGCTCCCGCCCCCCGGAGACCCAGTACTTC.

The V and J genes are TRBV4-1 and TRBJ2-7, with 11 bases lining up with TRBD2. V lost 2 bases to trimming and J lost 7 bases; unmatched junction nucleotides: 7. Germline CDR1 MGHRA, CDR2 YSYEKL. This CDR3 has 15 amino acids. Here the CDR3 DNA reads TGCGCCAGCAGCCAACAACTAGCGGGAGAATATGAGCAGTACTTC. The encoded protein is CASSQQLAGEYEQYF.

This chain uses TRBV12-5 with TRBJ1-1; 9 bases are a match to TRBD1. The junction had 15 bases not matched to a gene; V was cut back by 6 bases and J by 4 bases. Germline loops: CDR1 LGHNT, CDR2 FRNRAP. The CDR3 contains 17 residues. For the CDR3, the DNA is TGTGCTAGTGGAGGCTTAGGGACAGGGTATGATAGCACTGAAGCTTTCTTT. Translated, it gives CASGGLGTGYDSTEAFF.

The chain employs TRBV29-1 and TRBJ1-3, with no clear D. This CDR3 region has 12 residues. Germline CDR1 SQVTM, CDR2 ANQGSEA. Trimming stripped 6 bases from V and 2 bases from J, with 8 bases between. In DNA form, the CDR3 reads TGCAGCGTAAAGACGGCTGGAAACACCATATATTTT. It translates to CSVKTAGNTIYF.

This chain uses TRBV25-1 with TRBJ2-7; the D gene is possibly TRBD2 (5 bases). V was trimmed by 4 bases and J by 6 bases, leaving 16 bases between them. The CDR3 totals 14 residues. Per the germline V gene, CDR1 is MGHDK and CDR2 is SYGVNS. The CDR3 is CASSAAGSTGEQYF. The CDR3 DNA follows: TGTGCCAGCAGTGCCGCGGGTTCGACTGGCGAGCAGTACTTC.

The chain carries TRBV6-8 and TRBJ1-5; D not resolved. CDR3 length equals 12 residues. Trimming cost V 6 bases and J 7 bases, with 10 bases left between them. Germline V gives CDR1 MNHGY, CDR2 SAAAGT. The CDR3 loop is CASRTYRQPQHF. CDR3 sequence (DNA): TGTGCCAGCAGGACCTATAGGCAGCCCCAGCATTTT.

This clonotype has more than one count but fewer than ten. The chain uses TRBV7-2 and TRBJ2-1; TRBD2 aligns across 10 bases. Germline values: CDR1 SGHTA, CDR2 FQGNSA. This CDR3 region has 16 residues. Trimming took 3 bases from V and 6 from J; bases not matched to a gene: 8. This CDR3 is CASSFKATSGANEQFF. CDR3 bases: TGTGCCAGCAGCTTTAAAGCTACTAGCGGGGCCAATGAGCAGTTCTTC.

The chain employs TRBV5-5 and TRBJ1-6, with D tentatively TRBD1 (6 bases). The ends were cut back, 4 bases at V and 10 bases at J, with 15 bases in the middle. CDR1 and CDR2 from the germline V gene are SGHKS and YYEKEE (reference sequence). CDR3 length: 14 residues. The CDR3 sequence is CASSVEGEGSPLHF. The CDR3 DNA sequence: TGTGCCAGCAGCGTCGAGGGGGAAGGGTCACCCCTCCACTTT.

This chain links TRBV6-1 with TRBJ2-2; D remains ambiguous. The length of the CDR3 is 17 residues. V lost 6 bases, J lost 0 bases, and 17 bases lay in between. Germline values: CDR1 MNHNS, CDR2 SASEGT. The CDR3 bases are TGTGCCAGCAGCCTTACACAGTGGTACCCGAACACCGGGGAGCTGTTTTTT. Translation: CASSLTQWYPNTGELFF.

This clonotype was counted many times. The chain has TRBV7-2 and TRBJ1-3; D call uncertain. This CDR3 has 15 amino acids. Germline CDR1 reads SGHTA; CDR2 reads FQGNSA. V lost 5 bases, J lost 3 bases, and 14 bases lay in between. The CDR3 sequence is CASSPSPGFGNTIYF. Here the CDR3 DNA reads TGTGCCAGCAGCCCATCTCCGGGTTTTGGAAACACCATATATTTT.

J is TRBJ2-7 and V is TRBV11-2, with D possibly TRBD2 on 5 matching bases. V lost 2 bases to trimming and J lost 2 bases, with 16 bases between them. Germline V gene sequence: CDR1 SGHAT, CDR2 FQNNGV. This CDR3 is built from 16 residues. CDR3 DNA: TGTGCCAGCAGCTTATACCGGGAATTAGCAGCCTACGAGCAGTACTTC. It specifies CASSLYRELAAYEQYF.

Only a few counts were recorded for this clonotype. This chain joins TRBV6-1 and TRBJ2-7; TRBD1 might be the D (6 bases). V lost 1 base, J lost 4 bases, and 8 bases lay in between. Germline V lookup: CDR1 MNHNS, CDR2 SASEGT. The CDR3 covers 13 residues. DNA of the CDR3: TGTGCCAGCAGTGAAGGACAGGTTTACGAGCAGTACTTC. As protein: CASSEGQVYEQYF.

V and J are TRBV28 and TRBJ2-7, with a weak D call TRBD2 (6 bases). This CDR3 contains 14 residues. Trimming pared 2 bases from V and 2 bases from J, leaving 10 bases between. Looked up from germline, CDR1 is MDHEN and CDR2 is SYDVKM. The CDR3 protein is CASSLAGIPYEQYF. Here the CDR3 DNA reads TGTGCCAGCAGTTTAGCGGGGATCCCCTACGAGCAGTACTTC. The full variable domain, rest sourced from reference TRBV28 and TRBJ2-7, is DVKVTQSSRYLVKRTGEKVFLECVQDMDHENMFWYRQDPGLGLRLIYFSYDVKMKEKGDIPEGYSVSREKKERFSLILESASTNQTSMYLCASSLAGIPYEQYFGPGTRLTVT.

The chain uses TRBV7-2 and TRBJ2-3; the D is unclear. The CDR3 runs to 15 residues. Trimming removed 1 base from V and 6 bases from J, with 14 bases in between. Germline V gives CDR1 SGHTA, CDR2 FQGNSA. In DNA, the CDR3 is TGTGCCAGCAGCTTAGAACAGATTACACTTGATACGCAGTATTTT. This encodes CASSLEQITLDTQYF. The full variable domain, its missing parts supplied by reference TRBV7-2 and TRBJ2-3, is GAGVSQSPSNKVTEKGKDVELRCDPISGHTALYWYRQSLGQGLEFLIYFQGNSAPDKSGLPSDRFSAERTGGSVSTLTIQRTQQEDSAVYLCASSLEQITLDTQYFGPGTRLTVL.

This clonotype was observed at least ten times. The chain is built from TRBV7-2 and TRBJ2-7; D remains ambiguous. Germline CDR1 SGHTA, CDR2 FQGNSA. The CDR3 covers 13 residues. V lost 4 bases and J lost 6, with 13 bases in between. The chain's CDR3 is CASSYNVDGEQYF. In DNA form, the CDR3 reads TGTGCCAGCAGCTACAATGTGGACGGCGAGCAGTACTTC.

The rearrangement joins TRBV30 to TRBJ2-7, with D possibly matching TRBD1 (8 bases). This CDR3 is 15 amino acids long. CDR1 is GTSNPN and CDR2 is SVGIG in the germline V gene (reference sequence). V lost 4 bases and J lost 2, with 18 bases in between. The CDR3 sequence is CAWKTGGQVAYEQYF. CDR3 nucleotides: TGTGCCTGGAAGACGGGGGGACAGGTAGCCTACGAGCAGTACTTC.

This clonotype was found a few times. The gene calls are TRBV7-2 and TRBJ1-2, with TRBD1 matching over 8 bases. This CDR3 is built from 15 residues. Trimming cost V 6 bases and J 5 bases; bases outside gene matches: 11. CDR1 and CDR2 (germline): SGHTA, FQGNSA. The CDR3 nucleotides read TGTGCCAGCAGTCCGCAGGGGGCGCCGATATATGGCTACACCTTC. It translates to CASSPQGAPIYGYTF.

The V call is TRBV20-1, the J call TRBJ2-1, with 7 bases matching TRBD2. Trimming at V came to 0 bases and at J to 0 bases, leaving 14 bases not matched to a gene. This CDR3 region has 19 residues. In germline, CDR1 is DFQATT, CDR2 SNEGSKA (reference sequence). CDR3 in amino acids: CSARDLRLAPTSSYNEQFF. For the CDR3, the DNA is TGCAGTGCTAGAGATCTCCGACTAGCCCCAACCAGCTCCTACAATGAGCAGTTCTTC.

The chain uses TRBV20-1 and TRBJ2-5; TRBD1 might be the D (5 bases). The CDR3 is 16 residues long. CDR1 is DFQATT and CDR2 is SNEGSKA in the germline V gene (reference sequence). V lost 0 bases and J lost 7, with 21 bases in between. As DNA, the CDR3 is TGCAGTGCTAGAGATTTGGGGCAGGAGAAATGGGGGACCCAGTACTTC. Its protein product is CSARDLGQEKWGTQYF.

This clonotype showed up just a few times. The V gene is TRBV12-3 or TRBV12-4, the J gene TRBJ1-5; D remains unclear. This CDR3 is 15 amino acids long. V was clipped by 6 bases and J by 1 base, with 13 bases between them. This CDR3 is CASSPSAASNQPQHF. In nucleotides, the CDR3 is TGTGCCAGCAGCCCTAGCGCCGCGAGCAATCAGCCCCAGCATTTT.